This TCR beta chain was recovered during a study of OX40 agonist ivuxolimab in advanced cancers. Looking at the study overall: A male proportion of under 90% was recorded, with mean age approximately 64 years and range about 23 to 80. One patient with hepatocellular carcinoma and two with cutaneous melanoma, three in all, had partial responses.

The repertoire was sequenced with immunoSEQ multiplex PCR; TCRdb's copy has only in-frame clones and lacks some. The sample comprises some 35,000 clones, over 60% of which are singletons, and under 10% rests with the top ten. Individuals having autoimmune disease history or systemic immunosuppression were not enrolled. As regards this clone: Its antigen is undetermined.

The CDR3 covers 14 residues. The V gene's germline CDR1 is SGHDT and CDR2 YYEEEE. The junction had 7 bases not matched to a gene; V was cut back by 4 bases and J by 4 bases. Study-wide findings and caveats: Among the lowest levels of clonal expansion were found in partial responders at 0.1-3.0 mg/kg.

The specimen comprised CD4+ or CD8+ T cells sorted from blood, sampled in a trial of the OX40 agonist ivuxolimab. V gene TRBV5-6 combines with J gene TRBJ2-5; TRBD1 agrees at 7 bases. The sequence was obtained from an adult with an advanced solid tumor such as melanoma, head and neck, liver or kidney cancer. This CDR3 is CASSRTGTRETQYF. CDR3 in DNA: TGTGCCAGCAGCCGGACAGGTACTAGAGAGACCCAGTACTTC. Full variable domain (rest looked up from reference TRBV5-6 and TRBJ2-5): DAGVTQSPTHLIKTRGQQVTLRCSPKSGHDTVSWYQQALGQGPQFIFQYYEEEERQRGNFPDRFSGHQFPNYSSELNVNALLLGDSALYLCASSRTGTRETQYFGPGTRLLVL.